This T cell receptor (beta chain) originates from a study of blood T cell repertoires in COVID-19. Overall study: Italy, Spain and the United States were the sources of the convalescent and acute COVID-19 samples. T cells, B-cell-depleted T cells, or PBMCs supplied cDNA or gDNA.

The ends were cut back, 7 bases at V and 2 bases at J, with 25 bases in the middle. Germline lookup yields CDR1 MRHNA and CDR2 SNTAGT. The CDR3 runs to 18 residues. In the authors' workflow: Reference gene primer amplification in the assay estimated nucleated cell counts. The assay was immunoSEQ multiplex PCR, and TCRdb's table has in-frame clones only and misses some. Clonal size and the V and J genes are those of that table, whereas D and trimming came from the DNA. The table shows nearly 200,000 clones, with 84% occurring only once. The origin of this receptor is an older woman with active or convalescent COVID-19. Sequenced material: peripheral blood. This sequence joins TRBV6-4 and TRBJ2-3; D is perhaps TRBD1 (5 bases). For the CDR3, the DNA is TGTGCCAGCACAGGATGCAGGGCAGTCGAACTTATCACAGATACGCAGTATTTT. Encoded protein: CASTGCRAVELITDTQYF.